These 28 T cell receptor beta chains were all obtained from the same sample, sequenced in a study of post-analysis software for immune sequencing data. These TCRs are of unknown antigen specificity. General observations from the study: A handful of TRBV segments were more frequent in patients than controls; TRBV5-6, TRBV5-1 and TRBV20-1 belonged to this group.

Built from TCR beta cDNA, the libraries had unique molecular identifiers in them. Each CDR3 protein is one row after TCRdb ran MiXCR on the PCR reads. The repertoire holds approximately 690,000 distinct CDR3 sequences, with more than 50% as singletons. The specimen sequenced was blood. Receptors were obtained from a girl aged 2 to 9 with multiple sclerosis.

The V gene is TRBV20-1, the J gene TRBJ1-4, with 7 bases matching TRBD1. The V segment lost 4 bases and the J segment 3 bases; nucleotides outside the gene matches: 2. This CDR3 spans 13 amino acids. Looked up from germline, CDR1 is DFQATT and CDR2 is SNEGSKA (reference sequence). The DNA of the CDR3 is TGCAGTGCTAACAGGGGTGCTAATGAAAAACTGTTTTTT. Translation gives CSANRGANEKLFF.

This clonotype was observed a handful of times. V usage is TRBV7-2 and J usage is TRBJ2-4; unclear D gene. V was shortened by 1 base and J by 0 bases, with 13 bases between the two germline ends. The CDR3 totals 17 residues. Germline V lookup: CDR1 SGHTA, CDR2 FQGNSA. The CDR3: CASSLGQGMVAKNIQYF. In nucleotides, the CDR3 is TGTGCCAGCAGCTTAGGTCAAGGGATGGTAGCCAAAAACATTCAGTACTTC. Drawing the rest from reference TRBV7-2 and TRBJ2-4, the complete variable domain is GAGVSQSPSNKVTEKGKDVELRCDPISGHTALYWYRQSLGQGLEFLIYFQGNSAPDKSGLPSDRFSAERTGGSVSTLTIQRTQQEDSAVYLCASSLGQGMVAKNIQYFGAGTRLSVL.

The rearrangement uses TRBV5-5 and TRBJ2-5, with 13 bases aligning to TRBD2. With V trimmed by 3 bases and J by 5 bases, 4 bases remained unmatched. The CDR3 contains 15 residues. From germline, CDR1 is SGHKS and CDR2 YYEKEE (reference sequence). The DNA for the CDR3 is TGTGCCAGCAGCTCCGGGACTAGCGGGACGGAGACCCAGTACTTC. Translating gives CASSSGTSGTETQYF.

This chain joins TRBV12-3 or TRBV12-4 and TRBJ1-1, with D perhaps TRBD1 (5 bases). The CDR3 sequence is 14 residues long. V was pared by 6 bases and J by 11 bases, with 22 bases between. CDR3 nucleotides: TGTGCCAGCAGACCCTTGACGGGGCCGTTTCGGGCTTTCTTT. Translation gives CASRPLTGPFRAFF.

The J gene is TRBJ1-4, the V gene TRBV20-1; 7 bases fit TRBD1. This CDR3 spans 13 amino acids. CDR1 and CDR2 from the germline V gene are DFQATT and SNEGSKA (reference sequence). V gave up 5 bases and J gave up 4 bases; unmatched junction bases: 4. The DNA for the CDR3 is TGCAGTGCTGCCGGGACAGATAATGAAAAACTGTTTTTT. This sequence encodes CSAAGTDNEKLFF.

This CDR3 reads CASSIPGTGVPNEQFF. The CDR3 nucleotides read TGTGCCAGCAGTATCCCCGGGACAGGGGTTCCCAATGAGCAGTTCTTC. J is TRBJ2-1 and V is TRBV27; 10 positions match TRBD1. Germline values: CDR1 MNHEY, CDR2 SMNVEV (reference sequence). CDR3 size: 16 residues. The ends lost 5 bases at V and 6 bases at J; junction bases unmatched: 10.

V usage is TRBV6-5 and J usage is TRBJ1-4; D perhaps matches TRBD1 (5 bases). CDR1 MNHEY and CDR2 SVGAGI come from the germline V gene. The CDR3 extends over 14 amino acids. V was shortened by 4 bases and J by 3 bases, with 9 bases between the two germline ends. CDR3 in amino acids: CASSFRGSNEKLFF. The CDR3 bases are TGTGCCAGCAGTTTTCGGGGGTCTAATGAAAAACTGTTTTTT.

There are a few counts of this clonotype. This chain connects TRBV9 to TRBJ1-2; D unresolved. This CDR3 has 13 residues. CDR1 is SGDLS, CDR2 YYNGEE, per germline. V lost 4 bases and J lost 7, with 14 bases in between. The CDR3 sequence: CASSPGRRPGYTF. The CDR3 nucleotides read TGTGCCAGCAGCCCGGGTCGACGGCCTGGCTACACCTTC.

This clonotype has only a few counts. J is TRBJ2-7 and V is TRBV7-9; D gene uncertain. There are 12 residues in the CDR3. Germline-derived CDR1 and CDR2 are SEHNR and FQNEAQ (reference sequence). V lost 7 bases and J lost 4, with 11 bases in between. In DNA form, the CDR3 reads TGTGCCAGCACCTTTGGCCCGTACGAGCAGTACTTC. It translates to CASTFGPYEQYF. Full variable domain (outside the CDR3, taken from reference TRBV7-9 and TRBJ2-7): DTGVSQNPRHKITKRGQNVTFRCDPISEHNRLYWYRQTLGQGPEFLTYFQNEAQLEKSRLLSDRFSAERPKGSFSTLEIQRTEQGDSAMYLCASTFGPYEQYFGPGTRLTVT.

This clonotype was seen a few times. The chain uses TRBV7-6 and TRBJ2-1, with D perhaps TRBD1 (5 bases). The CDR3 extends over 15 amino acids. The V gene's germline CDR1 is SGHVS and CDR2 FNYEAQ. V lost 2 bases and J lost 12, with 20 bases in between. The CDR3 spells CASSLSGPGIDAQFF. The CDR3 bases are TGTGCCAGCAGCTTAAGTGGCCCAGGGATTGATGCGCAGTTCTTC.

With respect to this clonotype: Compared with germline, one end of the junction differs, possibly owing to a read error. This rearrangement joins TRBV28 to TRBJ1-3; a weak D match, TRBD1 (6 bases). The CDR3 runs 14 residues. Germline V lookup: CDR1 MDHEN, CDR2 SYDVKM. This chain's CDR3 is CASRLAGAGNTTYF. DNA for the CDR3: TGTGCCAGCAGGTTAGCGGGGGCTGGAAACACCACATATTTT.

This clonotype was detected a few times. The CDR3 DNA reads as TGTGCCAGCAGTGTGACTAGCGGGACCCCCAATGAGCAGTTCTTC. It yields the protein CASSVTSGTPNEQFF. This rearrangement joins TRBV6-4 to TRBJ2-1; 11 bases align to TRBD2. The germline gives CDR1 MRHNA, CDR2 SNTAGT. This CDR3 spans 15 amino acids. Trimming removed 4 bases from V and 6 bases from J; junction bases left unmatched: 5.

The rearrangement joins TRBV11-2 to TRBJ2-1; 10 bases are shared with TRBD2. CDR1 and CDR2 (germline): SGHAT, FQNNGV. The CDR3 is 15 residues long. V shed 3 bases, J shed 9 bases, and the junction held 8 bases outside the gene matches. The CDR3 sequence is CASSFQRGGVSEQFF. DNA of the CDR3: TGTGCCAGCAGCTTTCAGCGGGGGGGGGTGAGTGAGCAGTTCTTC.

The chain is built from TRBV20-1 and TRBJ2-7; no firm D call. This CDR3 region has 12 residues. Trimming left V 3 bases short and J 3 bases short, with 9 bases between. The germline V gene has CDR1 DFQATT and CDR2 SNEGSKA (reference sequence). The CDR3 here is CSASGLNYEQYF. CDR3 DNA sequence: TGCAGTGCTAGCGGGCTTAACTACGAGCAGTACTTC.

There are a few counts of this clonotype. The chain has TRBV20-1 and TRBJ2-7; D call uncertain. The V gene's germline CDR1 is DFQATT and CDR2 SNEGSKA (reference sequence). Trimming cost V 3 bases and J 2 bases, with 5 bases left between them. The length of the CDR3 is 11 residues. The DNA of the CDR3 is TGCAGTGCTAGTCTAGCCTACGAGCAGTACTTC. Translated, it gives CSASLAYEQYF.

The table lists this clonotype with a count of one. CDR3 protein: CASSEPTGLDSPLHF. The DNA for the CDR3 is TGTGCCAGCAGTGAACCGACAGGTTTGGATTCACCCCTCCACTTT. The chain is built from TRBV25-1 and TRBJ1-6; D might be TRBD1 (6 bases). CDR1 and CDR2 (germline): MGHDK, SYGVNS. This CDR3 contains 15 residues. V was shortened by 2 bases and J by 8 bases, with 13 bases between the two germline ends.

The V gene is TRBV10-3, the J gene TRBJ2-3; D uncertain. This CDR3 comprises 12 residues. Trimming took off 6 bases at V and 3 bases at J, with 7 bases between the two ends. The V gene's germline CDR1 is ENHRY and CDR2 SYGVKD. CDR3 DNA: TGTGCCATCAGGAGAGATACAGATACGCAGTATTTT. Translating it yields CAIRRDTDTQYF.

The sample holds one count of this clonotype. CDR3 sequence: CASSIPRGGSYNEQFF. CDR3 coding DNA: TGTGCCAGCAGCATCCCGAGGGGGGGCTCCTACAATGAGCAGTTCTTC. The V gene is TRBV7-9, the J gene TRBJ2-1; weak D call: TRBD2 (7 bases). The CDR3 is 16 amino acids. Germline lookup yields CDR1 SEHNR and CDR2 FQNEAQ (reference sequence). Between the trimmed V and J ends, which lost 5 bases and 0 bases, there was a span of 14 bases.

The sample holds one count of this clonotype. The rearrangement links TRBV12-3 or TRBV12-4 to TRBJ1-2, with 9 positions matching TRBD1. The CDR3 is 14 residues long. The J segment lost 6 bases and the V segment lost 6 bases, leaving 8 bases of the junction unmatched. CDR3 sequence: CASRGGQGLNGYTF. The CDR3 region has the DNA TGTGCCAGCAGGGGAGGACAGGGGTTGAATGGCTACACCTTC.

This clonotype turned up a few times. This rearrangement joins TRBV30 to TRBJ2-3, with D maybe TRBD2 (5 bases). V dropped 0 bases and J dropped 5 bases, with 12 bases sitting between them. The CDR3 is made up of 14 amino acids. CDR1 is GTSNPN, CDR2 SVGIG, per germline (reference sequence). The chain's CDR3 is CAWSVSGALDTQYF. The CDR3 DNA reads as TGTGCCTGGAGTGTGAGCGGTGCGCTAGATACGCAGTATTTT.

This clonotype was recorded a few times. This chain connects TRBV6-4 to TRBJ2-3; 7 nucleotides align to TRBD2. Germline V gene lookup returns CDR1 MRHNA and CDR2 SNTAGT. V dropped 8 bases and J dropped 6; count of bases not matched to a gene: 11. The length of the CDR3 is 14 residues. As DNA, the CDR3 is TGTGCCAGCCTCCCAGGGAGGGGCGCGGATACGCAGTATTTT. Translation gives CASLPGRGADTQYF.

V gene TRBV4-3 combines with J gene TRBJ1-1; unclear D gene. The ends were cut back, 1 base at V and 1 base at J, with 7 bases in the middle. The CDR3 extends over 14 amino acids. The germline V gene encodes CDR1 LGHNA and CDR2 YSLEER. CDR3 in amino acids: CASSQGQENTEAFF. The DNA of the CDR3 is TGCGCCAGCAGCCAAGGCCAGGAGAACACTGAAGCTTTCTTT.

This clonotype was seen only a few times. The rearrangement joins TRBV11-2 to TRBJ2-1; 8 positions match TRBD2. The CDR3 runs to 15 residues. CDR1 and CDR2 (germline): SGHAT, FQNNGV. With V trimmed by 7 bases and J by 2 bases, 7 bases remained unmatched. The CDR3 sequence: CASKQRGLPYNEQFF. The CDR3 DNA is TGTGCCAGCAAGCAGCGGGGGTTACCCTACAATGAGCAGTTCTTC.

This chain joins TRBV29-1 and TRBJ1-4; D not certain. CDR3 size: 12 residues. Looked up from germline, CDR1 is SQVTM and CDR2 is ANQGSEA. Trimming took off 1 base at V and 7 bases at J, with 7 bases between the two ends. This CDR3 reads CSVEGGREKLFF. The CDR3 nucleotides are TGCAGCGTTGAAGGAGGGCGTGAAAAACTGTTTTTT.

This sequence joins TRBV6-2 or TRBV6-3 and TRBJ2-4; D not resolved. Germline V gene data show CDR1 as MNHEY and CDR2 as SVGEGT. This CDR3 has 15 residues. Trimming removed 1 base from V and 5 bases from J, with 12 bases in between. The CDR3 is CASSYFPEIENIQYF. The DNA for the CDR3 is TGTGCCAGCAGTTACTTTCCGGAGATAGAAAACATTCAGTACTTC.

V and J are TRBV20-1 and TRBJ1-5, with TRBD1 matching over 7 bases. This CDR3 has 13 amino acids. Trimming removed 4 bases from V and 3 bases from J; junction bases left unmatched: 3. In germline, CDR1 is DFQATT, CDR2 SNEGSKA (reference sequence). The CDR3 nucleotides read TGCAGTGCTAAACAGGGGCCCAATCAGCCCCAGCATTTT. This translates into CSAKQGPNQPQHF.

The CDR3 loop reads CASSDPGTGNTEAFF. The CDR3, as DNA: TGCGCCAGCAGTGACCCTGGGACAGGGAACACTGAAGCTTTCTTT. The chain uses TRBV10-1 and TRBJ1-1; 8 bases agree with TRBD1. The CDR3 has 15 amino acids. J was trimmed by 1 base and V by 3 bases; bases with no gene match: 4. Germline V lookup: CDR1 WNHNN, CDR2 SYGVQD (reference sequence).

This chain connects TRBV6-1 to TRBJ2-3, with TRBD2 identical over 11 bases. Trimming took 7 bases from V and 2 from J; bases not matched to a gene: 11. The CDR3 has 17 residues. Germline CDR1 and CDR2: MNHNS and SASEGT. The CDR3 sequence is CASTPTSGATPTDTQYF. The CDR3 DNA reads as TGTGCCAGCACCCCGACTAGCGGGGCGACACCCACAGATACGCAGTATTTT.